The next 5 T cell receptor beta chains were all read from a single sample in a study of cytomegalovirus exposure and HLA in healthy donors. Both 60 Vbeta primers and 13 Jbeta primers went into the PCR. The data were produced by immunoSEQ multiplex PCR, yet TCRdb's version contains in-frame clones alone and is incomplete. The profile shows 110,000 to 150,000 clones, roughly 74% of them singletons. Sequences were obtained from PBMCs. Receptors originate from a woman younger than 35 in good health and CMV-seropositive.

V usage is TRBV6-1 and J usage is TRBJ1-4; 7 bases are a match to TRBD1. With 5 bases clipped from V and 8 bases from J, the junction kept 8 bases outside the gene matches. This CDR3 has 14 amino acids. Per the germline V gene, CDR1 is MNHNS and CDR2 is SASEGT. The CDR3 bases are TGTGCCAGCAGTCCCCGGGACAGCTCAGAAAAACTGTTTTTT. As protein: CASSPRDSSEKLFF.

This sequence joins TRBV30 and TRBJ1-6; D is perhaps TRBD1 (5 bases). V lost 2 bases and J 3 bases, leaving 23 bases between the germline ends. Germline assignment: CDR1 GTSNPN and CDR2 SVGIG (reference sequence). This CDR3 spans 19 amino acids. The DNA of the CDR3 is TGTGCCTGGAGTTCAAAAACCAACGGAGTTAGGGGCTATAATTCACCCCTCCACTTT. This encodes CAWSSKTNGVRGYNSPLHF.

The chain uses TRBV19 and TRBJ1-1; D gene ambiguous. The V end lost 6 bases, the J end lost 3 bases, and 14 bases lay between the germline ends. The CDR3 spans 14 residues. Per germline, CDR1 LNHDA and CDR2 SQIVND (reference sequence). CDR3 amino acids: CASSLRGLHTEAFF. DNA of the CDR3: TGTGCCAGTAGCCTCAGAGGGTTGCACACTGAAGCTTTCTTT.

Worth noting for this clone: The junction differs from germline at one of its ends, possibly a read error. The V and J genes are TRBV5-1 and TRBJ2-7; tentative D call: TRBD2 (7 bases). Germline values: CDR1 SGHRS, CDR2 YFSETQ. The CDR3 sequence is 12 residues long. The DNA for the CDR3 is TGCGCCAGCAGCTTGGAGGGGGGGGACGGAGACTTC. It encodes CASSLEGGDGDF.

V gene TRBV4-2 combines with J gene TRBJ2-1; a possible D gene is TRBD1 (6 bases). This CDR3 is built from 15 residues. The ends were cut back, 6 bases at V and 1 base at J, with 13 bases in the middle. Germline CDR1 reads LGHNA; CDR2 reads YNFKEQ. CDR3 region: CASRDPTGSYNEQFF. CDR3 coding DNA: TGTGCCAGCAGGGACCCCACAGGGTCCTACAATGAGCAGTTCTTC.